Listed below are T cell receptor beta chains from one sample, sequenced in a study of identical twins. TCRdb recomputed calls from the 5' RACE reads with MiXCR, one row per CDR3 protein. The sample consists of 1.5 million to 2 million distinct CDR3 sequences, 32% of them appearing once. Specimen: cord blood. These receptors came from a newborn girl in good health. CDR3s leave out the opening cysteine and the closing phenylalanine or tryptophan.

v_gene: TRBV6-6; CDR3aa: ACSHSVPEQF
v_gene: TRBV21-1; CDR3aa: ASSKATEEAF
v_gene: TRBV7-2; CDR3aa: ASSLFSGRTEQY
v_gene: TRBV20-1; CDR3aa: SAPRAGQTFNYGYT
v_gene: TRBV24-1; CDR3aa: ATSDPIRRVGTDTQY
v_gene: TRBV10-3; CDR3aa: AISTSVDHNEQF
v_gene: TRBV12-3/TRBV12-4; CDR3aa: ASRGEKLF
v_gene: TRBV7-2; CDR3aa: VSSLGGRAYEQY
v_gene: TRBV6-5; CDR3aa: ASSYRRYTGELF
v_gene: TRBV27; CDR3aa: ASRRTGIRSTDTQY
v_gene: TRBV28; CDR3aa: ASSPWGLHTDTQY
v_gene: TRBV20-1; CDR3aa: SARLAGGGHEQF
v_gene: TRBV20-1; CDR3aa: SAPTGAYDEQF
v_gene: TRBV10-3; CDR3aa: AISGFGYGYT
v_gene: TRBV29-1; CDR3aa: SIAGTGEVNTEAF
v_gene: TRBV19; CDR3aa: ASSIGGTAYEQY
v_gene: TRBV4-2; CDR3aa: ASSQDRGVGGSPHYGYT
v_gene: TRBV7-9; CDR3aa: ASSLYPGLAGGHRIDEQF
v_gene: TRBV7-2; CDR3aa: ASSLGYRGLETQY
v_gene: TRBV7-2; CDR3aa: ASSSGLTSSYNEQF
v_gene: TRBV3-1; CDR3aa: ASSQETLAGPALNEQF
v_gene: TRBV7-8; CDR3aa: ASSLSGLAGGLSYNEQF